The present T cell receptor beta chain was sequenced within a study of cytomegalovirus exposure and HLA in healthy donors. Germline CDR1 and CDR2: SGHVS and FQNEAQ. This CDR3 has 13 residues. J was trimmed by 4 bases and V by 8 bases; bases with no gene match: 6. Study results and caveats: The authors listed around 150 TCR beta chains as cytomegalovirus-associated. According to reports, the classifier identified cytomegalovirus status with high specificity and sensitivity.

The table came from immunoSEQ multiplex PCR; TCRdb's copy has only in-frame clones and leaves some out. The sample holds around 130,000 clones; about 88% are singletons and the top ten take 1.4%. Comments on this clone: Its specificity is unknown.

The chain uses TRBV7-8 and TRBJ1-1; 8 nucleotides line up with TRBD1. The specimen sequenced was PBMCs. This receptor was obtained from a man aged 25 to 40 in good health and CMV-seronegative. CDR3 nucleotide sequence: TGTGCCAGCCGATTTGACAGGGGCACTGAAGCTTTCTTT. This encodes CASRFDRGTEAFF.